The clone carrying this T cell receptor (beta chain) appeared many times. The data stem from a study of Graves' ophthalmopathy and Graves' hyperthyroidism. Deletions cut 1 base from V and 5 bases from J, with 11 bases between. The V gene's germline CDR1 is SGHVS and CDR2 FQNEAQ. The CDR3 runs to 14 residues. CDR3 regions of TCR beta were amplified from RNA transcripts. HTBI primers were used in a first-round RT-PCR, which preceded a second-round multiplex PCR. Via MiXCR, TCRdb re-called the multiplex PCR reads, giving one row per CDR3 protein. The data show roughly 380,000 distinct CDR3 sequences, 15% seen once.

This chain connects TRBV7-8 to TRBJ2-5, with TRBD1 as a possible D gene (5 bases). The TCR comes from a woman under 30 with stable Graves' hyperthyroidism. Sequenced sample: peripheral blood. For the CDR3, the DNA is TGTGCCAGCAGCTTAGTACAGGCTACGGAGACCCAGTACTTC. It specifies CASSLVQATETQYF.